The 17 T cell receptor beta chains below come from one sample, sequenced in a study of blood T cell repertoires in COVID-19. The assay was immunoSEQ multiplex PCR, and TCRdb's table has in-frame clones only and misses some. This sample carries around 270,000 clones, more than 65% of them seen once, and the ten largest clones take around 14%. Sequencing was carried out using peripheral blood. The source of these receptors is a person between 65 and 79 years old with COVID-19, enrolled during active disease.

This clone appeared a few times. This chain uses TRBV18 with TRBJ1-5, with unresolved D. The V end was cut by 3 bases, the J end by 3 bases, with 12 bases between. There are 15 residues in the CDR3. The V gene's germline CDR1 is KGHSH and CDR2 LQKENI. The chain's CDR3 is CASSPGLGINQPQHF. CDR3 nucleotide sequence: TGTGCCAGCTCACCCGGATTGGGCATCAATCAGCCCCAGCATTTT.

V usage is TRBV12-3 or TRBV12-4 and J usage is TRBJ1-3; the D gene is possibly TRBD1 (6 bases). This CDR3 region has 13 residues. Trimming pared 3 bases from V and 9 bases from J, leaving 12 bases between. CDR3 coding DNA: TGTGCCAGCAGTTTGAGGACAGATGGCACCATATATTTT. It codes for CASSLRTDGTIYF.

The chain recombines TRBV6-2 or TRBV6-3 with TRBJ2-7; D is unresolved. CDR3 length: 13 residues. V shed 2 bases and J shed 3 bases, with 8 bases lying between them. Looked up from germline, CDR1 is MNHEY and CDR2 is SVGEGT. The CDR3 DNA sequence: TGTGCCAGCAGTTACCTCGCCGGCTACGAGCAGTACTTC. The encoded protein is CASSYLAGYEQYF.

The chain carries TRBV28 and TRBJ2-2; D may be TRBD1 (7 bases). V was shortened by 8 bases and J by 1 base, with 11 bases between the two germline ends. Germline V gene lookup returns CDR1 MDHEN and CDR2 SYDVKM. CDR3 length equals 14 residues. As DNA, the CDR3 is TGTGCCAGCCGGAGGGACAGGAACACCGGGGAGCTGTTTTTT. It is translated as CASRRDRNTGELFF.

The chain links TRBV6-5 to TRBJ2-7; no definite D call. Trimming took 8 bases from V and 4 from J, leaving 12 bases between them. The CDR3 sequence is 12 residues long. Germline V CDR1 and CDR2: MNHEY, SVGAGI. CDR3 loop: CASGQKVYEQYF. The CDR3 nucleotides read TGTGCCAGCGGGCAGAAAGTTTACGAGCAGTACTTC.

The chain combines TRBV12-2 with TRBJ2-5; TRBD2, the table's D call, lacks a check against the DNA. TRBV12-2 is labeled a pseudogene. The CDR3 runs 15 residues. The DNA of the CDR3 is TGTGCAAGTCGCTTGGCTTTGACTAGTGGGGAGACCCAGTACTTC. Translation gives CASRLALTSGETQYF.

This chain uses TRBV28 with TRBJ2-5; 8 nucleotides match TRBD1. Looked up from germline, CDR1 is MDHEN and CDR2 is SYDVKM. Trimming removed 4 bases from V and 6 bases from J; junction bases left unmatched: 7. The CDR3 has 14 amino acids. CDR3 loop: CASSSPDRAKTQYF. For the CDR3, the DNA is TGTGCCAGCAGTTCACCGGACAGGGCCAAGACCCAGTACTTC.

V usage is TRBV2 and J usage is TRBJ2-1; a weak D match, TRBD2 (5 bases). Deletions cut 7 bases from V and 3 bases from J, with 19 bases between. CDR1 SNHLY and CDR2 FYNNEI come from the germline V gene. The CDR3 spans 16 residues. This CDR3 reads CASKEHFFDYYNEQFF. CDR3 DNA sequence: TGTGCCAGCAAGGAGCACTTCTTTGACTACTACAATGAGCAGTTCTTC.

V and J are TRBV7-8 and TRBJ2-6; D might be TRBD1 (5 bases). This CDR3 has 12 amino acids. Germline CDR1 SGHVS, CDR2 FQNEAQ. The CDR3, as DNA: TGTGCGGGGCGGTCTGGGGCCAACGTCCTGACTTTC. Translation: CAGRSGANVLTF.

This clone was seen only once. J is TRBJ2-3 and V is TRBV28, with 9 bases fitting TRBD1. The germline CDR1 and CDR2 sequences are MDHEN and SYDVKM. The trim removed 6 bases at V and 6 bases at J, leaving 4 bases unmatched. This CDR3 contains 13 residues. The CDR3 nucleotides read TGTGCCAGCAGCGACAGGGGGGCGGATACGCAGTATTTT. Amino acid sequence: CASSDRGADTQYF.

This sequence joins TRBV2 and TRBJ1-2; 7 bases are a match to TRBD1. The V gene's germline CDR1 is SNHLY and CDR2 FYNNEI. The CDR3 contains 17 residues. The trim removed 8 bases at V and 7 bases at J, leaving 22 bases unmatched. The CDR3 DNA reads TGTGCCAGCGGTTTATGGCAGGGGGACACTTCGGGTTCTGGCTACACCTTC. The encoded protein is CASGLWQGDTSGSGYTF.

The chain combines TRBV4-1 with TRBJ2-6, with D possibly TRBD1 on 5 matching bases. With 3 bases removed from V and 1 base from J, the gap between germline ends came to 19 bases. Germline values: CDR1 MGHRA, CDR2 YSYEKL. The CDR3 sequence is 19 residues long. The CDR3 loop reads CASSQTVVTANSGANVLTF. In nucleotides, the CDR3 is TGCGCCAGCAGCCAGACGGTAGTGACAGCGAATTCTGGGGCCAACGTCCTGACTTTC.

V is TRBV28 and J is TRBJ2-2; possibly TRBD2 for D (5 bases). The CDR3 sequence is 15 residues long. The germline CDR1 and CDR2 sequences are MDHEN and SYDVKM. Trimming cost V 6 bases and J 5 bases, with 16 bases left between them. Here the CDR3 reads CASSPTGFRTGELFF. CDR3 DNA: TGTGCCAGCAGCCCCACGGGGTTTCGAACCGGGGAGCTGTTTTTT. Drawing the rest from reference TRBV28 and TRBJ2-2, the complete variable domain is DVKVTQSSRYLVKRTGEKVFLECVQDMDHENMFWYRQDPGLGLRLIYFSYDVKMKEKGDIPEGYSVSREKKERFSLILESASTNQTSMYLCASSPTGFRTGELFFGEGSRLTVL.

This chain connects TRBV6-5 to TRBJ1-1, with 10 bases that match TRBD1. Germline V gene data show CDR1 as MNHEY and CDR2 as SVGAGI. V lost 8 bases, J lost 1 base, and 7 bases stayed unmatched. The CDR3 sequence is 15 residues long. Here the CDR3 reads CASSDRGRGNTEAFF. The CDR3 DNA follows: TGTGCCAGCTCTGACAGGGGGCGGGGGAACACTGAAGCTTTCTTT.

CDR3 coding DNA: TGCGCCAGCAGCCGAGAAAGGGGCTCTGGAAACACCATATATTTT. Its protein product is CASSRERGSGNTIYF. This chain links TRBV4-3 with TRBJ1-3; perhaps TRBD1 as D (5 bases). Trimming took off 4 bases at V and 0 bases at J, with 10 bases between the two ends. CDR3 size: 15 residues. Germline V gene data show CDR1 as LGHNA and CDR2 as YSLEER.

V usage is TRBV7-8 and J usage is TRBJ2-3; 7 bases line up with TRBD1. This CDR3 contains 15 residues. Germline CDR1 reads SGHVS; CDR2 reads FQNEAQ. V lost 5 bases and J lost 7; bases outside the gene matches: 12. The CDR3 bases are TGTGCCAGCAGCGAAAGGACAGGTATCTTGTATACGCAGTATTTT. Amino acids: CASSERTGILYTQYF.

The rearrangement links TRBV29-1 to TRBJ1-1, with no clear D. The CDR3 extends over 14 amino acids. Germline values: CDR1 SQVTM, CDR2 ANQGSEA. V was pared by 5 bases and J by 1 base, with 14 bases between. The CDR3 reads CSVTVQRGNTEAFF. The CDR3 bases are TGCAGCGTTACGGTGCAAAGAGGGAACACTGAAGCTTTCTTT.